This entry lists 10 T cell receptor beta chains sequenced from one sample in a study of blood T cell repertoires in COVID-19. Clones were sequenced by immunoSEQ multiplex PCR, and TCRdb holds only the in-frame ones, with some missing. The table records 60,000 to 70,000 clones, roughly three quarters of them present only once. The material sequenced was peripheral blood. These receptors were taken from a man aged 80 or over with acute or convalescent COVID-19.

The chain employs TRBV7-8 and TRBJ2-3, with 7 bases aligning to TRBD2. After removal of 5 bases from V and 2 bases from J, the junction contained 10 bases not matched to a gene. Per the germline V gene, CDR1 is SGHVS and CDR2 is FQNEAQ. CDR3 length equals 16 residues. In DNA, the CDR3 is TGTGCCAGCAGCCCGGAGTCGGGAGGCTACACAGATACGCAGTATTTT. Amino acids: CASSPESGGYTDTQYF.

The CDR3 DNA reads as TGTGCCAGCAGTCGCCCCAGCGGGGATGGGTGGGATACGCAGTATTTT. Translation gives CASSRPSGDGWDTQYF. The gene calls are TRBV28 and TRBJ2-3; 7 nucleotides agree with TRBD2. The CDR3 consists of 16 residues. J was trimmed by 6 bases and V by 5 bases; bases with no gene match: 14. Per the germline V gene, CDR1 is MDHEN and CDR2 is SYDVKM.

V gene TRBV2 combines with J gene TRBJ2-7; 10 nucleotides agree with TRBD1. V gave up 6 bases and J gave up 7 bases; unmatched junction bases: 3. The CDR3 runs to 12 residues. Germline V lookup: CDR1 SNHLY, CDR2 FYNNEI. The CDR3 sequence is CASRGTGDEQYF. CDR3 bases: TGTGCCAGCAGGGGGACAGGGGATGAGCAGTACTTC. The full variable domain, in which reference TRBV2 and TRBJ2-7 provide the parts outside the CDR3, is EPEVTQTPSHQVTQMGQEVILRCVPISNHLYFYWYRQILGQKVEFLVSFYNNEISEKSEIFDDQFSVERPDGSNFTLKIRSTKLEDSAMYFCASRGTGDEQYFGPGTRLTVT.

This clone was detected a few times. This sequence joins TRBV7-2 and TRBJ1-1; 7 bases line up with TRBD1. Unmatched junction bases numbered 6, after V lost 5 bases and J lost 3 bases. CDR3 length: 14 residues. Germline CDR1 and CDR2: SGHTA and FQGNSA. In nucleotides, the CDR3 is TGTGCCAGCAGCACACGACAGGGCTACACTGAAGCTTTCTTT. Translated: CASSTRQGYTEAFF.

The J gene is TRBJ2-7, the V gene TRBV28, with D possibly being TRBD1 (6 bases). The CDR3 spans 15 residues. The V end was cut by 5 bases, the J end by 3 bases, with 17 bases between. Germline V gene lookup returns CDR1 MDHEN and CDR2 SYDVKM. CDR3 in amino acids: CASSVQGSGIYEQYF. CDR3 in DNA: TGTGCCAGCAGTGTACAGGGATCCGGGATCTACGAGCAGTACTTC.

This clone was counted once. The genes are TRBV15 and TRBJ2-1, with a weak D call TRBD1 (5 bases). The V end was cut by 4 bases, the J end by 8 bases, with 15 bases between. Germline V gene lookup returns CDR1 LNHNV and CDR2 YYDKDF (reference sequence). This CDR3 is 14 amino acids long. CDR3 bases: TGTGCCACCAGCATTTATGGCAGGGTCGATGAGCAGTTCTTC. Its translation is CATSIYGRVDEQFF.

The chain joins TRBV9 to TRBJ2-5; D call uncertain. The V end was cut by 3 bases, the J end by 2 bases, with 11 bases between. Germline V CDR1 and CDR2: SGDLS, YYNGEE. The CDR3 runs to 14 residues. The DNA for the CDR3 is TGTGCCAGCAGCGCCCGATGGGCTCAAGAGACCCAGTACTTC. It encodes CASSARWAQETQYF.

The gene calls are TRBV6-2 or TRBV6-3 and TRBJ2-4; no clear D. Trimming left V 4 bases short and J 0 bases short, with 10 bases between. This CDR3 is built from 15 residues. Germline loops: CDR1 MNHEY, CDR2 SVGEGT. CDR3 nucleotide sequence: TGTGCCAGCAGTTCCTACTCCCTAGCCAAAAACATTCAGTACTTC. This sequence encodes CASSSYSLAKNIQYF.

This clone was recorded many times. The chain is built from TRBV9 and TRBJ1-2; possible D gene TRBD1, 6 bases. V lost 3 bases and J 3 bases, leaving 9 bases between the germline ends. The CDR3 sequence is 13 residues long. CDR1 is SGDLS and CDR2 is YYNGEE in the germline V gene. CDR3 in DNA: TGTGCCAGCAGCGCAGGGGCAGACTATGGCTACACCTTC. Translation: CASSAGADYGYTF.

This chain joins TRBV4-1 and TRBJ1-2; maybe TRBD1 (5 bases). Trimming stripped 2 bases from V and 7 bases from J, with 17 bases between. CDR3 length: 15 residues. Per germline, CDR1 MGHRA and CDR2 YSYEKL. For the CDR3, the DNA is TGCGCCAGCAGCCAACCCTTGGCAGGGCGAGGTGGCTACACCTTC. Translating it yields CASSQPLAGRGGYTF.